The next 22 T cell receptor beta chains were all read from a single sample in a study of blood T cell repertoires in COVID-19. TCRdb's table, derived via immunoSEQ multiplex PCR, lists solely in-frame clones and lacks some. In the table there are approximately 290,000 clones, roughly 90% of which are singletons. The specimen sequenced was peripheral blood. Receptors originate from a man aged 25 to 40 with acute or convalescent COVID-19.

This chain uses TRBV5-4 with TRBJ1-1; 7 nucleotides align to TRBD1. J gave up 1 base and V 3 bases, and 3 bases lay outside the gene matches. The CDR3 is made up of 14 amino acids. The germline CDR1 and CDR2 sequences are SGHNT and YYREEE (reference sequence). The CDR3 loop is CASSSNRGNTEAFF. The CDR3 nucleotides read TGTGCCAGCAGCTCCAACAGGGGGAACACTGAAGCTTTCTTT.

This chain links TRBV10-3 with TRBJ1-2; a weak D match, TRBD1 (6 bases). Germline assignment: CDR1 ENHRY and CDR2 SYGVKD. Trimming removed 3 bases at V and 1 base at J, with 9 bases between. The CDR3 loop spans 14 amino acids. The chain's CDR3 is CAISEQGSNYGYTF. CDR3 DNA sequence: TGTGCCATCAGTGAACAGGGCAGTAACTATGGCTACACCTTC.

CDR3 bases: TGTGCCAGCAGTTACTCCCGGACAGCTAACTATGGCTACACCTTC. Translated: CASSYSRTANYGYTF. The chain joins TRBV6-5 to TRBJ1-2; tentatively, D is TRBD1 (6 bases). The germline gives CDR1 MNHEY, CDR2 SVGAGI. V dropped 0 bases and J dropped 0 bases, with 8 bases sitting between them. CDR3 size: 15 residues.

The chain uses TRBV7-9 and TRBJ1-1; 7 bases map to TRBD1. This CDR3 spans 14 amino acids. The germline V gene encodes CDR1 SEHNR and CDR2 FQNEAQ (reference sequence). Unmatched junction bases numbered 5, after V lost 1 base and J lost 6 bases. CDR3 sequence reads: CASSLGQGASEAFF. For the CDR3, the DNA is TGTGCCAGCAGCTTAGGACAGGGAGCCTCTGAAGCTTTCTTT.

The CDR3 region has the DNA TGTGCCTGGAATCGAGAGAGCCTAGCTTTCTTT. Translated, it gives CAWNRESLAFF. The chain joins TRBV30 to TRBJ1-1; no definite D call. The germline CDR1 and CDR2 sequences are GTSNPN and SVGIG (reference sequence). V shed 4 bases and J shed 10 bases, with 13 bases lying between them. CDR3 length equals 11 residues.

The CDR3 loop is CASSPGARATLWGIQYF. DNA of the CDR3: TGTGCCAGCTCACCAGGGGCTAGGGCCACCCTTTGGGGCATTCAGTACTTC. The rearrangement joins TRBV18 to TRBJ2-4; D possibly corresponds to TRBD1 (5 bases). The CDR3 is 17 amino acids. The germline V gene has CDR1 KGHSH and CDR2 LQKENI. Trimming removed 2 bases from V and 9 bases from J, with 23 bases in between.

The J gene is TRBJ2-7, the V gene TRBV19, with 8 bases identical to TRBD2. The CDR3 totals 15 residues. V was clipped by 1 base and J by 3 bases; unmatched bases: 5. The germline V gene has CDR1 LNHDA and CDR2 SQIVND (reference sequence). The CDR3 here is CASSIAAGESYEQYF. The CDR3 DNA reads as TGTGCCAGTAGTATAGCAGCGGGAGAGAGCTACGAGCAGTACTTC.

CDR3 in DNA: TGTGCCAGCAGCCTTAGCGGGGGGCTCACCGGGGAGCTGTTTTTT. Its translation is CASSLSGGLTGELFF. V usage is TRBV7-9 and J usage is TRBJ2-2; TRBD2 aligns across 10 bases. Germline values: CDR1 SEHNR, CDR2 FQNEAQ (reference sequence). This CDR3 is built from 15 residues. J gave up 4 bases and V 5 bases, and 4 bases lay outside the gene matches. The variable domain in full, with the rest retrieved from reference TRBV7-9 and TRBJ2-2, is DTGVSQNPRHKITKRGQNVTFRCDPISEHNRLYWYRQTLGQGPEFLTYFQNEAQLEKSRLLSDRFSAERPKGSFSTLEIQRTEQGDSAMYLCASSLSGGLTGELFFGEGSRLTVL.

This chain connects TRBV5-6 to TRBJ1-6, with a weak D call TRBD1 (5 bases). The CDR3 is 15 amino acids. CDR1 and CDR2 from the germline V gene are SGHDT and YYEEEE. The V end lost 4 bases, the J end lost 8 bases, and 16 bases lay between the germline ends. The CDR3 loop is CASSPGGGTYSPLHF. Written as DNA, the CDR3 is TGTGCCAGCAGCCCCGGGGGGGGGACCTATTCACCCCTCCACTTT.

V is TRBV5-5 and J is TRBJ2-7; D might be TRBD1 (5 bases). The germline V gene has CDR1 SGHKS and CDR2 YYEKEE (reference sequence). The CDR3 consists of 13 residues. Trimming left V 1 base short and J 6 bases short, with 11 bases between. The CDR3 protein is CASSLYVQAEQYF. In DNA form, the CDR3 reads TGTGCCAGCAGCTTGTATGTACAGGCCGAGCAGTACTTC.

The table lists this clone with a count of one. This chain connects TRBV10-3 to TRBJ2-7; 10 bases match TRBD2. The CDR3 contains 17 residues. The V and J ends lost 3 bases and 9 bases, in that order; junction bases with no gene match: 17. Looked up from germline, CDR1 is ENHRY and CDR2 is SYGVKD. This chain's CDR3 is CAISDRGLAAQTPGQYF. The CDR3 DNA follows: TGTGCCATCAGTGATAGAGGACTAGCGGCTCAAACACCTGGGCAGTACTTC.

This rearrangement joins TRBV7-2 to TRBJ2-5; 10 nucleotides line up with TRBD2. The V and J ends lost 5 bases and 4 bases, in that order; junction bases with no gene match: 4. CDR3 length equals 14 residues. Per germline, CDR1 SGHTA and CDR2 FQGNSA. CDR3: CASSPSGGGETQYF. The CDR3 DNA follows: TGTGCCAGCAGCCCAAGCGGGGGGGGAGAGACCCAGTACTTC.

This rearrangement joins TRBV10-1 to TRBJ2-7, with 8 bases aligning to TRBD1. Germline CDR1 reads WNHNN; CDR2 reads SYGVQD (reference sequence). The V and J ends lost 5 bases and 7 bases, in that order; junction bases with no gene match: 10. The CDR3 has 14 residues. CDR3 coding DNA: TGCGCCAGCAGTCTCGACAGGGGACGGGGGGAGCAGTACTTC. Translated, it gives CASSLDRGRGEQYF.

The chain employs TRBV9 and TRBJ2-3, with 7 bases fitting TRBD2. Per germline, CDR1 SGDLS and CDR2 YYNGEE. This CDR3 is 14 amino acids long. Trimming removed 4 bases from V and 6 bases from J; junction bases left unmatched: 8. CDR3 sequence: CASSPGGVADTQYF. The CDR3 DNA is TGTGCCAGCAGCCCGGGGGGTGTCGCGGATACGCAGTATTTT.

The CDR3: CASSPGTGGVYNSPLHF. The CDR3 nucleotides read TGTGCCAGCAGCCCCGGGACAGGTGGCGTTTATAATTCACCCCTCCACTTT. The J gene is TRBJ1-6, the V gene TRBV5-6; 8 positions match TRBD1. The CDR3 has 17 amino acids. Germline V lookup: CDR1 SGHDT, CDR2 YYEEEE. Trimming at V came to 4 bases and at J to 4 bases, leaving 10 bases not matched to a gene. The full variable domain, completed using reference TRBV5-6 and TRBJ1-6, is DAGVTQSPTHLIKTRGQQVTLRCSPKSGHDTVSWYQQALGQGPQFIFQYYEEEERQRGNFPDRFSGHQFPNYSSELNVNALLLGDSALYLCASSPGTGGVYNSPLHFGNGTRLTVT.

The J gene is TRBJ2-7, the V gene TRBV11-2; 7 bases match TRBD1. The germline V gene encodes CDR1 SGHAT and CDR2 FQNNGV. This CDR3 comprises 15 residues. Trimming cost V 5 bases and J 5 bases; bases outside gene matches: 12. The DNA of the CDR3 is TGTGCCAGCAGCCTTCTCGGGAACAGGGGCGACGAGCAGTACTTC. Its protein is CASSLLGNRGDEQYF.

The V and J genes are TRBV15 and TRBJ1-2; D is perhaps TRBD1 (5 bases). CDR3 length equals 14 residues. Germline CDR1 and CDR2: LNHNV and YYDKDF (reference sequence). With 0 bases removed from V and 8 bases from J, the gap between germline ends came to 13 bases. The chain's CDR3 is CATSRDRGRVGYTF. In DNA form, the CDR3 reads TGTGCCACCAGCAGAGATCGAGGCAGGGTCGGCTACACCTTC.

The V call is TRBV2, the J call TRBJ1-5, with TRBD1 identical over 7 bases. Per the germline V gene, CDR1 is SNHLY and CDR2 is FYNNEI. This CDR3 region has 15 residues. V shed 5 bases and J 3 bases; nucleotides not matched to a gene: 7. CDR3 region: CASSLNRGINQPQHF. For the CDR3, the DNA is TGTGCCAGCAGTCTAAACAGGGGAATCAATCAGCCCCAGCATTTT.

The rearrangement links TRBV5-1 to TRBJ1-4; TRBD1 aligns across 10 bases. Germline assignment: CDR1 SGHRS and CDR2 YFSETQ. V trimming: 2 bases; J trimming: 7 bases; junction bases outside the gene matches: 8. CDR3 length equals 16 residues. Written as DNA, the CDR3 is TGCGCCAGCAGCTTATTTAGGACAGGGGGAAGTGAAAAACTGTTTTTT. Protein: CASSLFRTGGSEKLFF.

The chain carries TRBV5-4 and TRBJ1-2; maybe TRBD1 (5 bases). The V gene lost 3 bases and the J gene lost 0 bases, with 9 bases spanning the gap. The CDR3 consists of 14 residues. Germline CDR1 reads SGHNT; CDR2 reads YYREEE (reference sequence). The CDR3 nucleotides are TGTGCCAGCAGCTCAGGGACTGCTAACTATGGCTACACCTTC. Protein: CASSSGTANYGYTF.

This chain connects TRBV7-8 to TRBJ2-2, with a weak D call TRBD2 (5 bases). Germline CDR1 SGHVS, CDR2 FQNEAQ. This CDR3 contains 18 residues. The germline V and J ends were trimmed by 3 bases and 1 base, with 18 bases remaining between them. The CDR3 loop reads CASSFAGGGSRNTGELFF. The DNA for the CDR3 is TGTGCCAGCAGCTTTGCCGGCGGAGGTTCTAGGAACACCGGGGAGCTGTTTTTT.

The chain has TRBV28 and TRBJ1-6; possible D gene TRBD1, 5 bases. Trimming cost V 3 bases and J 7 bases, with 10 bases left between them. CDR1 and CDR2 from the germline V gene are MDHEN and SYDVKM. CDR3 size: 14 residues. The CDR3 sequence: CASSLSSGNSPLHF. The CDR3 DNA is TGTGCCAGCAGTTTGAGTTCAGGGAATTCACCCCTCCACTTT.